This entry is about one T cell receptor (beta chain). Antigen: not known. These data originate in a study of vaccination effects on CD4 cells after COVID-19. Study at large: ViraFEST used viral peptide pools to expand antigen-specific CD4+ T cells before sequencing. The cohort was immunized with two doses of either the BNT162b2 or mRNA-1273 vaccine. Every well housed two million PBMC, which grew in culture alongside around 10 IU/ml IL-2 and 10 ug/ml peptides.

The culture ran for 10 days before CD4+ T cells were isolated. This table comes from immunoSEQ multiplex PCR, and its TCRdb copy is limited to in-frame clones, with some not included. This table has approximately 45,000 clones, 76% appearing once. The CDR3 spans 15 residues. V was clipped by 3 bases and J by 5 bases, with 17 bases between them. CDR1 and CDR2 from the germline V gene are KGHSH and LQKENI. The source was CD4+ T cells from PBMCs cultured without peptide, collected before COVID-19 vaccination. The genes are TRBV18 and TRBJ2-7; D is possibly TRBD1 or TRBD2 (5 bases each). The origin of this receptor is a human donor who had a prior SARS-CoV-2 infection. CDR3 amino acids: CASSPRDLNRDEQYF. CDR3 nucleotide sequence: TGTGCCAGCTCACCCAGGGACCTCAACCGAGACGAGCAGTACTTC.